The clone carrying this TCR beta chain was counted once. Its target is not known. V was pared by 0 bases and J by 8 bases, with 7 bases of the junction left unmatched. The CDR3 is 15 residues long. The germline V gene encodes CDR1 GTSNPN and CDR2 SVGIG (reference sequence). This record comes from a study of T cell repertoires in cytomegalovirus infection. Whole-study context: Both CMV infection and a matching HLA type were indicated by public TCR beta signatures. Regarding the study as a whole: Within the response measured ex vivo, HLA-C-restricted CMV-specific TCR beta clonotypes were dominant. Summed public TCR beta family frequency identified CMV carriers bearing the relevant HLA.

TCRdb itself ran the reads through MiXCR, one entry per CDR3 protein. The top ten clones hold around a sixth of a sample with about 46,000 distinct CDR3 sequences, roughly 22% of them seen once. The chain recombines TRBV30 with TRBJ1-4; 9 positions agree with TRBD1. The sample consisted of PBMCs, sequenced either directly or after in vitro stimulation (not recorded which). The sequence came from a human donor in good health (CMV status not recorded). Some clones in this sample may be carry-over from other donors' samples. The CDR3 sequence: CAWSVAGQGREKLFF. The CDR3 DNA is TGTGCCTGGAGTGTTGCGGGACAGGGAAGGGAAAAACTGTTTTTT. Looking up the rest from reference TRBV30 and TRBJ1-4 gives the full variable domain: SQTIHQWPATLVQPVGSPLSLECTVEGTSNPNLYWYRQAAGRGLQLLFYSVGIGQISSEVPQNLSASRPQDRQFILSSKKLLLSDSGFYLCAWSVAGQGREKLFFGSGTQLSVL.